This T cell receptor beta chain stems from a study of T cell repertoires in cytomegalovirus infection. Study information: Peptides in the study included HLA-C-restricted and HLA-B-restricted CMV epitopes. Evidence of both CMV infection and a matching HLA type came from public TCR beta signatures. General study points: HLA-C-restricted, CMV-specific TCR beta clonotypes were dominant ex vivo.

In germline, CDR1 is LNHDA, CDR2 SQIVND (reference sequence). This CDR3 has 15 residues. Trimming left V 4 bases short and J 3 bases short, with 13 bases between. Turning to this clonotype: Its specificity is unknown.

TCRdb recomputed calls from the reads with MiXCR, one row per CDR3 protein. Counted here are about 920,000 distinct CDR3 sequences, less than 40% occurring once; the ten biggest clones make up over 11%. The chain has TRBV19 and TRBJ1-5; possible D gene TRBD1, 6 bases. The sequence was collected from a human donor in good health (CMV status not recorded). Some clones in this sample may be carry-over from other donors' samples. Specimen: cultured CD8+ T cells from PBMCs, collected from culture after CMV antigen stimulation. The CDR3 loop reads CASSTEQGLNQPQHF. The CDR3 coding sequence is TGTGCCAGTAGTACAGAACAGGGACTCAATCAGCCCCAGCATTTT.